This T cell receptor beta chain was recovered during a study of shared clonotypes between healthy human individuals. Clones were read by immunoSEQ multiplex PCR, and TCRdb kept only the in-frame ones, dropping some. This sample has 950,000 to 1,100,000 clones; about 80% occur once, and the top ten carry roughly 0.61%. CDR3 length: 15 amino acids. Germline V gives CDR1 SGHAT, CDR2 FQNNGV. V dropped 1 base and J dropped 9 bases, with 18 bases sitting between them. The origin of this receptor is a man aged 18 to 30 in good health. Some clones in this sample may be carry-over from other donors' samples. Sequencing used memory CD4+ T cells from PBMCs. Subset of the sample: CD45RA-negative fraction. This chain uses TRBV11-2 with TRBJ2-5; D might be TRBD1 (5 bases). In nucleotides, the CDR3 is TGTGCCAGCAGCTTAGTTGCAGGGCCGGCAGGGTCCCAGTACTTC. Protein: CASSLVAGPAGSQYF.